The 13 T cell receptor beta chains reported below all come from one sample, sequenced in a study of CD8 T cells in ankylosing spondylitis. Findings and caveats of the study: What appeared characteristic of ankylosing spondylitis blood was a TCR beta motif of 7 or 8 highly homologous variants.

These receptors lack a known antigen. Via MiXCR, TCRdb re-called the 5' RACE reads, giving one row per CDR3 protein. This table has under 550,000 distinct CDR3 sequences, 20% to 30% appearing once. The specimen sequenced was blood, either unsorted or a sorted T cell fraction (not recorded which). Source of these receptors: a male donor with ankylosing spondylitis.

V usage is TRBV5-1 and J usage is TRBJ2-3; 13 bases are a match to TRBD2. Germline trimming cut 2 bases from V and 2 bases from J; bases unmatched to any gene: 5. This CDR3 contains 17 residues. Germline V lookup: CDR1 SGHRS, CDR2 YFSETQ. In nucleotides, the CDR3 is TGCGCCAGCAGCTTTTACGGGACTAGCGGGAACACAGATACGCAGTATTTT. Encoded protein: CASSFYGTSGNTDTQYF.

The chain carries TRBV20-1 and TRBJ1-1; a possible D gene is TRBD1 (5 bases). Between the trimmed V and J ends, which lost 4 bases and 8 bases, there was a span of 11 bases. Germline CDR1 reads DFQATT; CDR2 reads SNEGSKA (reference sequence). The CDR3 sequence is 11 residues long. CDR3 nucleotides: TGCAGTGCTACCCCGACAGAAGAAGCTTTCTTT. This codes for CSATPTEEAFF.

This clonotype appeared a few times. V gene TRBV7-2 combines with J gene TRBJ2-5; 10 positions agree with TRBD1. Germline CDR1 reads SGHTA; CDR2 reads FQGNSA. Losses at the gene ends were 2 bases for V and 5 bases for J; bases not matched to a gene: 11. The CDR3 length is 17 residues. The CDR3 nucleotides read TGTGCCAGCAGCTTAATGGGACAGGGGTTGAGAGGGGAGACCCAGTACTTC. It is translated as CASSLMGQGLRGETQYF.

The rearrangement links TRBV2 to TRBJ2-5, with a possible D match to TRBD1 (5 bases). The CDR3 is made up of 14 amino acids. Trimming took 3 bases from V and 3 from J, leaving 11 bases between them. Germline CDR1 reads SNHLY; CDR2 reads FYNNEI. CDR3 in amino acids: CASSDAGSKETQYF. The CDR3 DNA is TGTGCCAGCAGTGACGCAGGGTCTAAAGAGACCCAGTACTTC. Using reference TRBV2 and TRBJ2-5 for the parts outside the CDR3, the full variable domain is EPEVTQTPSHQVTQMGQEVILRCVPISNHLYFYWYRQILGQKVEFLVSFYNNEISEKSEIFDDQFSVERPDGSNFTLKIRSTKLEDSAMYFCASSDAGSKETQYFGPGTRLLVL.

This clonotype was observed at least ten times. This chain joins TRBV12-3 or TRBV12-4 and TRBJ2-1; D might be TRBD2 (5 bases). The germline V and J ends were trimmed by 3 bases and 9 bases, with 12 bases remaining between them. CDR3 length: 13 residues. The CDR3 region is CASSFLEGSEQFF. The CDR3 coding sequence is TGTGCCAGCAGTTTCTTAGAGGGAAGTGAGCAGTTCTTC.

This clonotype was seen only a few times. The CDR3 is CAISVAGDTYEQYF. CDR3 DNA sequence: TGTGCCATCAGTGTAGCGGGAGACACCTACGAGCAGTACTTC. This chain joins TRBV10-3 and TRBJ2-7, with 9 nucleotides matching TRBD2. The germline V gene encodes CDR1 ENHRY and CDR2 SYGVKD. With 4 bases clipped from V and 2 bases from J, the junction kept 3 bases outside the gene matches. This CDR3 is built from 14 residues.

This clonotype turned up a few times. The chain uses TRBV5-6 and TRBJ1-2, with D perhaps matching TRBD1 (5 bases). Germline CDR1 reads SGHDT; CDR2 reads YYEEEE. V lost 4 bases and J 7 bases, leaving 11 bases between the germline ends. The CDR3 contains 12 residues. Here the CDR3 DNA reads TGTGCCAGCAGCCCTAGGGGCGGTGGCTACACCTTC. Translated: CASSPRGGGYTF.

This clonotype was seen more than once but under ten times. V gene TRBV29-1 combines with J gene TRBJ2-4; a possible D gene is TRBD2 (6 bases). CDR1 and CDR2 from the germline V gene are SQVTM and ANQGSEA. The V and J ends lost 5 bases and 11 bases respectively, with 19 bases between them. CDR3 length equals 13 residues. The CDR3 here is CSVRPPGVELQYF. The DNA for the CDR3 is TGCAGCGTTAGACCCCCGGGGGTTGAGCTTCAGTACTTC.

This clonotype showed up many times. The chain is built from TRBV11-2 and TRBJ2-1; D possibly corresponds to TRBD2 (6 bases). V shed 5 bases and J shed 5 bases, with 19 bases lying between them. The CDR3 is made up of 16 amino acids. Germline values: CDR1 SGHAT, CDR2 FQNNGV. CDR3 loop: CASSGRALALDNEQFF. CDR3 nucleotides: TGTGCCAGCAGCGGCCGGGCGCTAGCGTTAGACAATGAGCAGTTCTTC.

The rearrangement uses TRBV11-2 and TRBJ2-1; tentatively, D is TRBD2 (6 bases). This CDR3 contains 15 residues. Germline assignment: CDR1 SGHAT and CDR2 FQNNGV. V lost 4 bases to trimming and J lost 1 base, with 11 bases between them. In DNA, the CDR3 is TGTGCCAGCAGCTCTAGCGCTTGGTCCTACAATGAGCAGTTCTTC. Protein product: CASSSSAWSYNEQFF.

The rearrangement joins TRBV7-2 to TRBJ1-2, with 8 bases that match TRBD1. V dropped 5 bases and J dropped 4; count of bases not matched to a gene: 9. Germline V lookup: CDR1 SGHTA, CDR2 FQGNSA. This CDR3 comprises 15 residues. The DNA for the CDR3 is TGTGCCAGCAGCCCCATGGGACAGGTTAGCTATGGCTACACCTTC. It encodes CASSPMGQVSYGYTF.

V gene TRBV6-6 combines with J gene TRBJ1-1, with unresolved D. The CDR3 runs 13 residues. CDR1 is MNHNY and CDR2 is SVGAGI in the germline V gene (reference sequence). V gave up 3 bases and J gave up 4 bases, with 9 bases separating them. Here the CDR3 reads CASSYRDSTEAFF. In DNA form, the CDR3 reads TGTGCCAGCAGTTATCGCGACTCCACTGAAGCTTTCTTT.

This clonotype was counted a few times. The chain is built from TRBV5-1 and TRBJ1-2; 10 bases line up with TRBD1. The CDR3 runs 14 residues. With 2 bases clipped from V and 3 bases from J, the junction kept 1 base outside the gene matches. From germline, CDR1 is SGHRS and CDR2 YFSETQ. CDR3 coding DNA: TGCGCCAGCAGCTTTGGACAGGGGGACTATGGCTACACCTTC. It specifies CASSFGQGDYGYTF.